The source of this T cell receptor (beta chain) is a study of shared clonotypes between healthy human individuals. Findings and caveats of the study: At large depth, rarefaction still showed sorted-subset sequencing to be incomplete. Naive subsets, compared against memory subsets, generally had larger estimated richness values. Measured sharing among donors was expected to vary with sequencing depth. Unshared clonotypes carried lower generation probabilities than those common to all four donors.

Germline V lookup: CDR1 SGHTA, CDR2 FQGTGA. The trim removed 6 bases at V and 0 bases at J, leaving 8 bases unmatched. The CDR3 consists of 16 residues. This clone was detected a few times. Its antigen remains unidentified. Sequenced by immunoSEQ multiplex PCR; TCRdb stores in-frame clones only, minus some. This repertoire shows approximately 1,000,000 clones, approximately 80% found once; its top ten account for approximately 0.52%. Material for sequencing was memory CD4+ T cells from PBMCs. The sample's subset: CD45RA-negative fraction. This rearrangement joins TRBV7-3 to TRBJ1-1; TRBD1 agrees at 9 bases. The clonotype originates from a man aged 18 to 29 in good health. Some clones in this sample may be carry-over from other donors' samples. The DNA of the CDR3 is TGTGCCAGCAGTTTGACAGGGGGAGGGATGAACACTGAAGCTTTCTTT. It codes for CASSLTGGGMNTEAFF.